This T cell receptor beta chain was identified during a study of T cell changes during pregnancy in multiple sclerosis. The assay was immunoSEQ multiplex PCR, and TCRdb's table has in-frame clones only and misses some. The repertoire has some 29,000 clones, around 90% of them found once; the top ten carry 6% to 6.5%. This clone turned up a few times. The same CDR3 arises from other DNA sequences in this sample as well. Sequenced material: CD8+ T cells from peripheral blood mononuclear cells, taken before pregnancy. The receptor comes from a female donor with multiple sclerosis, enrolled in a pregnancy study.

In DNA, the CDR3 is TGTGCCAGCAGCTATACAGGTGACTACGAGCAGTACTTC. Translating it yields CASSYTGDYEQYF. The chain joins TRBV7-9 to TRBJ2-7; TRBD1 might be the D (5 bases). Germline CDR1 is SEHNR and CDR2 is FQNEAQ (reference sequence). Trimming took 4 bases from V and 3 from J, leaving 10 bases between them. This CDR3 is 13 amino acids long.